Listed below are T cell receptor beta chains from one sample, sequenced in a study of technical replicates of blood from a handful of donors. The repertoire was sequenced with immunoSEQ multiplex PCR; TCRdb's copy has only in-frame clones and lacks some. The repertoire holds 75,000 or so clones, with 95% as singletons. Sequencing input: T cells isolated from PBMCs. These receptors were obtained from a human donor in good health. Both conserved end residues are trimmed from each CDR3. The D gene is left open where the match is weak.

D gene: -
V gene: TRBV9
CDR3 protein: ASTPGEDTQY

D gene: TRBD1
V gene: TRBV6-1
CDR3 protein: ASSGTGGANSPLH

D gene: -
V gene: TRBV27
CDR3 protein: ASRFGTSYNSPLH

D gene: TRBD2
V gene: TRBV11-3
CDR3 protein: ASSPASSGGSYEQY

D gene: -
V gene: TRBV18
CDR3 protein: ASSPTTLTMGVSEKLF

D gene: -
V gene: TRBV5-1
CDR3 protein: ASSLVGGDQPQH

D gene: -
V gene: TRBV27
CDR3 protein: ASSFLQGIEEQY

D gene: -
V gene: TRBV2
CDR3 protein: ASSVNTEAF

D gene: TRBD1
V gene: TRBV9
CDR3 protein: ASSVDRGREQY

D gene: -
V gene: TRBV7-9
CDR3 protein: ASTFWRASGTDTQY